This TCR beta chain emerged from a study of blood T cell repertoires in COVID-19. Profiling relied on immunoSEQ multiplex PCR, and the TCRdb table lists in-frame clones only, not all of them. Of 110,000 or so clones listed, around 83% are singletons. A Seattle source enrolled patients during active infection and followed them longitudinally. The CDR3 runs to 14 residues. Between the trimmed V and J ends, which lost 1 base and 5 bases, there was a span of 12 bases. The germline CDR1 and CDR2 sequences are SEHNR and FQNEAQ (reference sequence). The sample was peripheral blood. The receptor was isolated from a woman between 55 and 75 years old with COVID-19, enrolled during active disease. The chain recombines TRBV7-9 with TRBJ2-7, with D maybe TRBD1 (6 bases). The CDR3 protein is CASSLEGAGDEQYF. The CDR3 DNA sequence: TGTGCCAGCAGCTTAGAAGGGGCAGGGGACGAGCAGTACTTC.